Below, one TCR beta chain is given with its context. Its antigen remains undetermined. Base qualities are not provided; no much larger clone lies one nucleotide away. TCRbeta CDR3 regions were amplified from genomic DNA by means of the immunoSEQ Assay, a bias-controlled multiplex PCR. On the authors' methods: Nucleated cell counts per sample were estimated from amplification of reference gene primers within the assay. To quantify the absolute abundance of each unique TCRbeta CDR3 rearrangement, sequence reads were collapsed and filtered. Productive Simpson clonality was computed per sample as the square root of Simpson's diversity index over productive rearrangements. Sourced from immuneACCESS, this table was stored by TCRdb with only in-frame sequences that have V and J called. A share of the clones is absent; for the studies checked, an unresolved V gene accounts for under half, and the remainder has no known explanation. The V and J calls and clone size are taken from that table; D and trimming were inferred from the DNA. This sample is represented by roughly 150,000 clones; roughly three quarters of them were singletons. The ten most abundant clones make up around 4.4% of the sample.

This sample is part of a study of blood T cell repertoires in COVID-19 (dated by TCRdb to the early 2020s). Study-level background: Samples from collaborators originated in the United States, Italy and Spain and spanned both the acute and convalescent phases of COVID-19. The material from the prospective study consisted of cDNA or gDNA derived from T cells, B-cell-depleted T cells, or PBMCs. The dataset comprised deeply sampled blood TCRbeta repertoires from subjects exposed to, actively infected with, or recovered from COVID-19. A freely available public database, intended as a resource for researchers studying the immune response to SARS-CoV-2, is where the repertoires were released. Samples came from the ongoing ImmuneRACE study (first 160 participants) plus 1,254 subjects from 6 global collaborators. A de-identified subject ID, COVID-19 status, age in years and sex were almost always included in the sample metadata. Where HLA class I and class II types were available, the types were taken from metadata supplied by the sample provider, not from assay-based typing. The full study reports these points: The quantity of clinical and demographic metadata differed by source and by participant and was supplied without curation.

The collaborating institutions used their own protocols to collect whole blood in K2EDTA tubes. For TCRbeta analysis, collaborators shipped samples in one of three forms: frozen whole blood, isolated PBMCs, or DNA extracted from either of those sample types. The germline V gene specifies KGHSH as CDR1 and LQKENI as CDR2. V loses 6 bases of germline sequence and J loses 4 bases, and the interval between the two ends is 18 bases. The CDR3 numbers 15 residues from cysteine through phenylalanine. Only the CDR3 region is kept as DNA, spanning 45 bases read in frame from base 1. Recombination connected TRBV18 to TRBJ1-1, with TRBD1 perhaps the D gene, on 5 matching bases. The TCR originated in a man in his sixties with acute or convalescent COVID-19. The sample taken for sequencing was peripheral blood. DNA sequence: TGTGCCAGCTCCCTACGGGGGAAGGTTGGCACTGAAGCTTTCTTT. Translated, this is CASSLRGKVGTEAFF.